The 20 T cell receptor beta chains given below trace back to one sample, sequenced in a study of spatial heterogeneity in lung cancer. TCRdb reanalysed the 5' RACE reads using MiXCR and keeps one entry per CDR3 protein. The sample gives roughly 14,000 distinct CDR3 sequences, 10% of which show up once; almost 30% is in the top ten. The sample's time point: sample taken at primary tumor resection. Whole RNA was taken from tumor, nontumor lung or frozen PBMC; it was then sequenced unsorted. The sample in question was PBMCs, obtained at surgery. The receptors originated from a male donor with early-stage non-small cell lung cancer.

The V gene is TRBV11-2, the J gene TRBJ2-3; a weak D match, TRBD1 (5 bases). The germline V gene has CDR1 SGHAT and CDR2 FQNNGV. Trimming left V 1 base short and J 3 bases short, with 5 bases between. The CDR3 sequence is 13 residues long. This CDR3 is CASSLAGTDTQYF. The CDR3 nucleotides read TGTGCCAGCAGCTTAGCAGGGACAGATACGCAGTATTTT.

This clonotype was counted at least ten times. The chain combines TRBV15 with TRBJ2-1; D is undetermined. This CDR3 has 12 amino acids. Looked up from germline, CDR1 is LNHNV and CDR2 is YYDKDF (reference sequence). Trimming left V 0 bases short and J 6 bases short, with 3 bases between. This CDR3 reads CATSRDRNEQFF. CDR3 nucleotide sequence: TGTGCCACCAGCAGAGATCGCAATGAGCAGTTCTTC.

This clonotype was recorded at least ten times. This chain links TRBV2 with TRBJ2-7; D is uncertain. V was cut by 7 bases and J by 3 bases, with 16 bases left in between. The germline V gene encodes CDR1 SNHLY and CDR2 FYNNEI. This CDR3 spans 14 amino acids. The CDR3 protein is CASITDADVYEQYF. CDR3 DNA sequence: TGTGCCAGCATAACCGACGCAGACGTCTACGAGCAGTACTTC.

The J gene is TRBJ2-7, the V gene TRBV7-9; D gene ambiguous. In germline, CDR1 is SEHNR, CDR2 FQNEAQ (reference sequence). The CDR3 consists of 13 residues. V was pared by 2 bases and J by 0 bases, with 5 bases between. Written as DNA, the CDR3 is TGTGCCAGCAGCTTAAGCCTCTCCTACGAGCAGTACTTC. Residues: CASSLSLSYEQYF.

This clonotype occurred many times. V is TRBV7-2 and J is TRBJ2-5, with 7 nucleotides matching TRBD1. The CDR3 runs 13 residues. V dropped 1 base and J dropped 7; count of bases not matched to a gene: 3. Germline-derived CDR1 and CDR2 are SGHTA and FQGNSA. CDR3 sequence reads: CASSLGDSRTQYF. Written as DNA, the CDR3 is TGTGCCAGCAGCTTAGGGGACAGTCGGACCCAGTACTTC.

In its sample, this clonotype was seen many times. V is TRBV6-5 and J is TRBJ2-3; D possibly corresponds to TRBD2 (6 bases). There are 15 residues in the CDR3. Germline V lookup: CDR1 MNHEY, CDR2 SVGAGI. V was cut by 7 bases and J by 2 bases, with 16 bases left in between. This CDR3 is CASKPFWGDTDTQYF. DNA for the CDR3: TGTGCCAGCAAACCCTTTTGGGGGGACACAGATACGCAGTATTTT.

This clonotype appeared many times. The rearrangement uses TRBV29-1 and TRBJ2-3; TRBD2 is a possible D gene (6 bases). Trimming cost V 8 bases and J 6 bases, with 21 bases left between them. CDR1 and CDR2 (germline): SQVTM, ANQGSEA. The CDR3 has 14 residues. The CDR3 sequence is CSTGGASVVDTQYF. The CDR3 nucleotides are TGCAGCACCGGCGGGGCTAGCGTTGTTGATACGCAGTATTTT.

The V call is TRBV30, the J call TRBJ1-1; D possibly corresponds to TRBD1 (5 bases). This CDR3 spans 11 amino acids. The V and J ends lost 4 bases and 11 bases respectively, with 14 bases between them. Germline V lookup: CDR1 GTSNPN, CDR2 SVGIG (reference sequence). The chain's CDR3 is CAWTDRGEAFF. The CDR3 nucleotides read TGTGCCTGGACCGACCGAGGGGAGGCTTTCTTT. The entire variable domain, with the rest obtained from reference TRBV30 and TRBJ1-1, is as follows: SQTIHQWPATLVQPVGSPLSLECTVEGTSNPNLYWYRQAAGRGLQLLFYSVGIGQISSEVPQNLSASRPQDRQFILSSKKLLLSDSGFYLCAWTDRGEAFFGQGTRLTVV.

V usage is TRBV28 and J usage is TRBJ1-1, with D hard to call. Trimming removed 5 bases from V and 3 bases from J, with 10 bases in between. This CDR3 has 13 residues. The V gene's germline CDR1 is MDHEN and CDR2 SYDVKM. CDR3 amino acids: CASSPPPYTEAFF. The CDR3 DNA reads as TGTGCCAGCAGTCCCCCCCCGTACACTGAAGCTTTCTTT.

This rearrangement joins TRBV12-3 or TRBV12-4 to TRBJ1-4; D gene ambiguous. The CDR3 is made up of 11 amino acids. Trimming cost V 6 bases and J 6 bases, with 5 bases left between them. The CDR3 protein is CASRRDEKLFF. DNA of the CDR3: TGTGCCAGCAGGAGGGATGAAAAACTGTTTTTT.

This clonotype occurred many times. The chain joins TRBV28 to TRBJ1-6; no reliable D call. Trimming took 5 bases from V and 10 from J, leaving 12 bases between them. The CDR3 length is 13 residues. The V gene's germline CDR1 is MDHEN and CDR2 SYDVKM. The CDR3 region has the DNA TGTGCCAGCAGTCCCGGGAGTTTCTCACCCCTCCACTTT. It is translated as CASSPGSFSPLHF.

This clonotype appeared many times. The chain recombines TRBV5-1 with TRBJ2-5; D unclear. From germline, CDR1 is SGHRS and CDR2 YFSETQ. The V gene lost 0 bases and the J gene lost 5 bases, with 11 bases spanning the gap. The CDR3 runs 14 residues. The CDR3 is CASSLESPPETQYF. CDR3 nucleotide sequence: TGCGCCAGCAGCTTGGAATCCCCTCCGGAGACCCAGTACTTC.

This clonotype was seen a handful of times. The chain is built from TRBV5-1 and TRBJ2-3; 8 nucleotides agree with TRBD1. Germline CDR1 and CDR2: SGHRS and YFSETQ. The V gene end was trimmed by 2 bases and the J gene end by 3 bases; junction bases not matched to a gene: 2. CDR3 size: 14 residues. CDR3 protein: CASSFRQGTDTQYF. DNA of the CDR3: TGCGCCAGCAGCTTCCGACAGGGGACAGATACGCAGTATTTT.

The chain is built from TRBV14 and TRBJ2-3; D is possibly TRBD1 (5 bases). Trimming cost V 0 bases and J 5 bases, with 9 bases left between them. The CDR3 loop spans 14 amino acids. Germline V CDR1 and CDR2: SGHDN, FVKESK. The CDR3 region has the DNA TGTGCCAGCAGCCAAGATGTGGGGCGAGATACGCAGTATTTT. Its protein product is CASSQDVGRDTQYF.

This clonotype appeared a few times. V is TRBV10-2 and J is TRBJ2-3; 16 positions agree with TRBD2. In germline, CDR1 is WSHSY, CDR2 SAAADI. Unmatched junction bases numbered 1, after V lost 0 bases and J lost 4 bases. This CDR3 region has 17 residues. The CDR3 region is CASSESGLAGGPDTQYF. The DNA of the CDR3 is TGCGCCAGCAGTGAGTCGGGACTAGCGGGAGGGCCAGATACGCAGTATTTT.

By sample share, this clonotype is medium-sized (0.01 to 0.1%). The gene calls are TRBV20-1 and TRBJ2-7, with a possible D match to TRBD1 (6 bases). The germline V gene has CDR1 DFQATT and CDR2 SNEGSKA (reference sequence). This CDR3 has 12 amino acids. Trimming took 5 bases from V and 6 from J, leaving 14 bases between them. CDR3 nucleotides: TGCAGTGCTGTCAGGGGTTTGGGCGAGCAGTACTTC. This codes for CSAVRGLGEQYF.

This clonotype appeared many times. The chain has TRBV28 and TRBJ1-5; D is uncertain. The CDR3 covers 15 residues. With 5 bases removed from V and 4 bases from J, the gap between germline ends came to 15 bases. The germline CDR1 and CDR2 sequences are MDHEN and SYDVKM. The CDR3 region is CASSPSWGSNQPQHF. CDR3 nucleotides: TGTGCCAGCAGTCCGTCATGGGGATCTAATCAGCCCCAGCATTTT.

Judged by abundance, this clonotype is medium-sized. The CDR3 DNA sequence: TGTGCCAGCAGTCCCCCCAGGAGCGGGAGCTTGCAACGGGAGCAGTTCTTC. It is translated as CASSPPRSGSLQREQFF. The chain couples TRBV25-1 to TRBJ2-1; 8 nucleotides agree with TRBD2. Germline V gives CDR1 MGHDK, CDR2 SYGVNS. The CDR3 spans 17 residues. The V gene end was trimmed by 5 bases and the J gene end by 10 bases; junction bases not matched to a gene: 19.

V and J are TRBV19 and TRBJ2-2, with D possibly being TRBD1 or TRBD2 (6 bases each). Germline CDR1 reads LNHDA; CDR2 reads SQIVND (reference sequence). This CDR3 comprises 18 residues. Trimming took off 6 bases at V and 0 bases at J, with 20 bases between the two ends. CDR3 in DNA: TGTGCCAGTAGCCTCTCGGGGGCCTCCACCTCGAACACCGGGGAGCTGTTTTTT. It yields the protein CASSLSGASTSNTGELFF.

In this sample, this clonotype turned up many times. The chain links TRBV5-1 to TRBJ1-1, with 8 bases matching TRBD1. The V and J ends lost 6 bases and 2 bases, in that order; junction bases with no gene match: 9. Per germline, CDR1 SGHRS and CDR2 YFSETQ. This CDR3 is 15 amino acids long. The CDR3 loop reads CASTLGGTGNTEAFF. The DNA for the CDR3 is TGCGCCAGCACCCTTGGAGGGACAGGAAACACTGAAGCTTTCTTT.